The source of this T cell receptor beta chain is a study of cytomegalovirus exposure and HLA in healthy donors. Findings of the study overall: Specific recognition of CMV antigens was confirmed in vitro for a few chains (all CMV-associated).

PCR amplification relied on 60 Vbeta primers (plus 13 Jbeta primers). In the original analysis: Roughly 80 million unique TCR beta chains, 10 million to 14 million shared, were counted in a later analysis. Sequencing was performed with immunoSEQ multiplex PCR; in TCRdb, only in-frame clones are kept and a portion is missing. The V and J calls and the clone size are those of that table, but D and trimming were determined from the DNA. This table has approximately 130,000 clones, roughly 85% appearing once. This CDR3 has 15 amino acids. The V gene's germline CDR1 is MGHDK and CDR2 SYGVNS. Unmatched junction bases numbered 6, after V lost 3 bases and J lost 4 bases. Comment on this clone: The antigen is unknown.

The chain recombines TRBV25-1 with TRBJ2-1, with 7 nucleotides matching TRBD1. Source material: PBMCs. This clonotype was obtained from a young woman in good health and CMV-seropositive. CDR3 coding DNA: TGTGCCAGCAGTGATCCGGGACAGCCGTACAATGAGCAGTTCTTC. It is translated as CASSDPGQPYNEQFF. The variable domain in full, with the rest retrieved from reference TRBV25-1 and TRBJ2-1, is EADIYQTPRYLVIGTGKKITLECSQTMGHDKMYWYQQDPGMELHLIHYSYGVNSTEKGDLSSESTVSRIRTEHFPLTLESARPSHTSQYLCASSDPGQPYNEQFFGPGTRLTVL.